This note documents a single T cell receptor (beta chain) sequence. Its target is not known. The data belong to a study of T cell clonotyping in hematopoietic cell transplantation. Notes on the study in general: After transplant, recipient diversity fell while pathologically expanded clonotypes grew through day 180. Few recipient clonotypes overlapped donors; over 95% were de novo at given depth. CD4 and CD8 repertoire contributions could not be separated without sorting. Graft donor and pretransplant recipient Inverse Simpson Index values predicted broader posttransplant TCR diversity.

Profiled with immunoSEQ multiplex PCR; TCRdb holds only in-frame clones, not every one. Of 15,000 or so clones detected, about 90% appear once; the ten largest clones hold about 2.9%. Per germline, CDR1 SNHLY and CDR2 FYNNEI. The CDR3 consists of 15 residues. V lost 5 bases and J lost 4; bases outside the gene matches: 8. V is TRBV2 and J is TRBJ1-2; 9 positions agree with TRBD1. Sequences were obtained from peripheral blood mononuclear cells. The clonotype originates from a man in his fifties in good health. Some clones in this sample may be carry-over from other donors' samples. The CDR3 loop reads CASSRDRESGYGYTF. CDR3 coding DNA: TGTGCCAGCAGTCGGGACAGGGAAAGTGGCTATGGCTACACCTTC.